This entry lists 14 T cell receptor beta chains sequenced from one sample in a study of OX40 agonist ivuxolimab in advanced cancers. Assay used: immunoSEQ multiplex PCR; TCRdb lists only in-frame clones, some missing. The data show roughly 63,000 clones, roughly nine tenths seen once. The material sequenced was CD4+ or CD8+ T cells sorted from blood, taken in a trial of the OX40 agonist ivuxolimab. All receptors derive from an adult with an advanced solid tumor such as melanoma, head and neck, liver or kidney cancer.

DNA of the CDR3: TGTGCCAGCAGCCTAGGATCCGACACCGGGGAGCTGTTTTTT. Translating it yields CASSLGSDTGELFF. The rearrangement links TRBV7-9 to TRBJ2-2; D call uncertain. The germline CDR1 and CDR2 sequences are SEHNR and FQNEAQ (reference sequence). V lost 5 bases to trimming and J lost 3 bases, with 10 bases between them. CDR3 length: 14 residues.

J is TRBJ1-1 and V is TRBV6-1; D ambiguous. This CDR3 contains 12 residues. The V end was cut by 8 bases, the J end by 3 bases, with 10 bases between. Germline V gene lookup returns CDR1 MNHNS and CDR2 SASEGT. CDR3 region: CASWHGDTEAFF. CDR3 sequence (DNA): TGTGCCAGCTGGCACGGGGACACTGAAGCTTTCTTT.

The chain recombines TRBV11-2 with TRBJ2-1, with D perhaps matching TRBD1 (5 bases). CDR3 length: 18 amino acids. Germline-derived CDR1 and CDR2 are SGHAT and FQNNGV. Trimming pared 2 bases from V and 0 bases from J, leaving 17 bases between. The CDR3 sequence: CASSLPPAGLSSYNEQFF. CDR3 in DNA: TGTGCCAGCAGCTTACCCCCCGCAGGGCTGAGCTCCTACAATGAGCAGTTCTTC.

The V and J genes are TRBV19 and TRBJ2-7, with TRBD2 matching 9 bases. Per the germline V gene, CDR1 is LNHDA and CDR2 is SQIVND (reference sequence). With V trimmed by 7 bases and J by 3 bases, 7 bases remained unmatched. CDR3 length: 14 amino acids. The CDR3 DNA reads TGTGCCAGTACACGCGGGAGGGGTTACTACGAGCAGTACTTC. Its translation is CASTRGRGYYEQYF.

The V gene is TRBV7-3, the J gene TRBJ1-3, with unresolved D. This CDR3 has 16 residues. Trimming shortened V by 1 base and J by 0 bases, and 10 bases separated the two germline ends. The germline CDR1 and CDR2 sequences are SGHTA and FQGTGA. Here the CDR3 DNA reads TGTGCCAGCAGCTTAAATGGCGGACCCTCTGGAAACACCATATATTTT. It translates to CASSLNGGPSGNTIYF.

The J gene is TRBJ2-5, the V gene TRBV25-1, with TRBD2 identical over 10 bases. The V and J ends lost 4 bases and 5 bases, in that order; junction bases with no gene match: 7. In germline, CDR1 is MGHDK, CDR2 SYGVNS. The CDR3 spans 15 residues. CDR3 coding DNA: TGTGCCAGCAGTGGATTGTGGACTAGCGGTGAGACCCAGTACTTC. Amino acid sequence: CASSGLWTSGETQYF.

This clone has only one observation. CDR3 sequence: CASSHGLDNEQFF. The CDR3, as DNA: TGTGCCAGCAGTCACGGACTAGACAATGAGCAGTTCTTC. This chain connects TRBV28 to TRBJ2-1; TRBD2 aligns across 7 bases. J was trimmed by 5 bases and V by 5 bases; bases with no gene match: 3. Germline assignment: CDR1 MDHEN and CDR2 SYDVKM. The CDR3 runs to 13 residues.

This clone has only one observation. This chain links TRBV5-8 with TRBJ1-2, with D uncertain. Trimming took off 1 base at V and 5 bases at J, with 9 bases between the two ends. The CDR3 extends over 13 amino acids. The V gene's germline CDR1 is SGHTS and CDR2 YDEGEE. The CDR3 DNA is TGTGCCAGCAGCTTGTCTCAGGATTATGGCTACACCTTC. Protein sequence: CASSLSQDYGYTF.

Only a few counts were recorded for this clone. The junction does not match germline at one end; this may be a read error. The chain uses TRBV6-1 and TRBJ2-3; TRBD2 agrees at 9 bases. The CDR3 extends over 14 amino acids. The V gene's germline CDR1 is MNHNS and CDR2 SASEGT. DNA for the CDR3: TGTGCCAGCAGTAAAGCGGGGGGAGCAGATACGCAGTATTTT. This codes for CASSKAGGADTQYF.

The genes are TRBV2 and TRBJ2-1; D is unclear. The germline CDR1 and CDR2 sequences are SNHLY and FYNNEI. The V gene lost 1 base and the J gene lost 1 base, with 14 bases spanning the gap. The CDR3 spans 17 residues. CDR3 sequence (DNA): TGTGCCAGCAGTGAAGACGGTCAGCGCAGTTCCTACAATGAGCAGTTCTTC. This translates into CASSEDGQRSSYNEQFF.

V is TRBV5-1 and J is TRBJ2-2, with TRBD2 as a possible D gene (6 bases). The CDR3 consists of 14 residues. V gave up 4 bases and J gave up 7 bases, with 14 bases separating them. The germline V gene encodes CDR1 SGHRS and CDR2 YFSETQ. The CDR3 loop is CASSRRGGDGELFF. The CDR3 DNA reads TGCGCCAGCAGCAGAAGGGGAGGAGACGGGGAGCTGTTTTTT.

This clone was seen more than once but under ten times. This chain links TRBV4-1 with TRBJ1-2; D is unresolved. The CDR3 is 13 amino acids. V shed 1 base and J shed 3 bases, with 6 bases lying between them. Germline V gives CDR1 MGHRA, CDR2 YSYEKL. The CDR3 region has the DNA TGCGCCAGCAGCCAAGTAAACCACTATGGCTACACCTTC. Its translation is CASSQVNHYGYTF.

This chain uses TRBV29-1 with TRBJ2-6; TRBD1 matches 9 bases. This CDR3 contains 18 residues. Germline V CDR1 and CDR2: SQVTM, ANQGSEA. With 1 base clipped from V and 0 bases from J, the junction kept 7 bases outside the gene matches. In DNA form, the CDR3 reads TGCAGCGTTGAAGGGTTCGGACAGGGGAACTCTGGGGCCAACGTCCTGACTTTC. Protein: CSVEGFGQGNSGANVLTF. The whole variable domain, remainder taken from reference TRBV29-1 and TRBJ2-6, is SAVISQKPSRDICQRGTSLTIQCQVDSQVTMMFWYRQQPGQSLTLIATANQGSEATYESGFVIDKFPISRPNLTFSTLTVSNMSPEDSSIYLCSVEGFGQGNSGANVLTFGAGSRLTVL.

The V gene is TRBV6-6, the J gene TRBJ2-7; D is unclear. This CDR3 spans 13 amino acids. Trimming shortened V by 4 bases and J by 5 bases, and 12 bases separated the two germline ends. CDR1 and CDR2 (germline): MNHNY, SVGAGI (reference sequence). The CDR3 protein is CASSFRPGHEQYF. The CDR3 nucleotides read TGTGCCAGCAGTTTTCGACCTGGCCACGAGCAGTACTTC.